Sequencing of this T cell receptor (beta chain) was carried out in a study of shared clonotypes between healthy human individuals. Sequencing was performed with immunoSEQ multiplex PCR; in TCRdb, only in-frame clones are kept and a portion is missing. The sample records a few hundred thousand clones, 65% to 70% being singletons. A few counts support this clone. The junction had 6 bases not matched to a gene; V was cut back by 4 bases and J by 2 bases. CDR1 SGHDN and CDR2 FVKESK come from the germline V gene. The CDR3 totals 15 residues. The genes are TRBV14 and TRBJ2-7, with 9 positions matching TRBD1. Sequences were obtained from memory CD4+ T cells sorted from blood. Subset described: CD45RA-negative fraction. This receptor was identified in a man younger than 45 in good health. Here the CDR3 DNA reads TGTGCCAGCAGCCCCCAACGACAGGGGGCCTACGAGCAGTACTTC. As protein: CASSPQRQGAYEQYF.